Described below is a single TCR beta chain sequence and its context. Produced via immunoSEQ multiplex PCR; TCRdb's table is partial and in-frame only. The sample carries about 710,000 clones, over 55% recorded once. The data originate from a study of shared clonotypes between healthy human individuals. The germline V gene encodes CDR1 MGHRA and CDR2 YSYEKL. The CDR3 contains 19 residues. With 4 bases clipped from V and 3 bases from J, the junction kept 18 bases outside the gene matches. This rearrangement joins TRBV4-1 to TRBJ1-5; 7 bases match TRBD1. The sequenced material came from memory CD4+ T cells sorted from blood. Subset reported: CD45RA-negative fraction. The sequence was collected from a woman aged 25 to 39 in good health. Here the CDR3 DNA reads TGCGCCAGCAGCCTAACCTTCTCGACAGGGTCGAACGCCAATCAGCCCCAGCATTTT. Its protein is CASSLTFSTGSNANQPQHF.